The 25 T cell receptor beta chains presented below share a single source sample, sequenced in a study of T cell changes during pregnancy in multiple sclerosis. Some clones are missing from TCRdb's copy, which holds only in-frame ones; the method was immunoSEQ multiplex PCR. In the table there are 30,000 to 40,000 clones, 90% of which are singletons. The sample was CD4+ T cells from peripheral blood mononuclear cells, taken in the second trimester of pregnancy. The origin of the receptors is a female donor with multiple sclerosis, enrolled in a pregnancy study.

V gene TRBV19 combines with J gene TRBJ2-2; TRBD1 agrees at 10 bases. CDR1 is LNHDA and CDR2 is SQIVND in the germline V gene (reference sequence). CDR3 length: 17 amino acids. Unmatched junction bases numbered 9, after V lost 6 bases and J lost 2 bases. CDR3 sequence: CASRPGQGRGNTGELFF. For the CDR3, the DNA is TGTGCCAGTAGGCCGGGACAGGGGAGGGGTAACACCGGGGAGCTGTTTTTT.

The chain recombines TRBV9 with TRBJ2-1; perhaps TRBD2 as D (8 bases). CDR3 length equals 16 residues. CDR1 and CDR2 (germline): SGDLS, YYNGEE. The germline V and J ends were trimmed by 4 bases and 7 bases, with 21 bases remaining between them. CDR3 region: CASSSGGTRVTNEQFF. The CDR3 region has the DNA TGTGCCAGCAGCTCAGGGGGGACTAGGGTCACAAATGAGCAGTTCTTC.

The chain has TRBV4-3 and TRBJ2-2; D is unclear. From germline, CDR1 is LGHNA and CDR2 YSLEER. V shed 1 base and J shed 5 bases, with 17 bases lying between them. The CDR3 runs 17 residues. Here the CDR3 DNA reads TGCGCCAGCAGCCAAGCCGCGGCCTATCGGAGAACCGGGGAGCTGTTTTTT. This translates into CASSQAAAYRRTGELFF.

The chain uses TRBV28 and TRBJ2-7; D gene uncertain. The CDR3 extends over 14 amino acids. From germline, CDR1 is MDHEN and CDR2 SYDVKM. Deletions cut 3 bases from V and 2 bases from J, with 11 bases between. As DNA, the CDR3 is TGTGCCAGCAGTTTTTACGGTGAAACCTACGAGCAGTACTTC. The encoded protein is CASSFYGETYEQYF. Looking up the rest from reference TRBV28 and TRBJ2-7 gives the full variable domain: DVKVTQSSRYLVKRTGEKVFLECVQDMDHENMFWYRQDPGLGLRLIYFSYDVKMKEKGDIPEGYSVSREKKERFSLILESASTNQTSMYLCASSFYGETYEQYFGPGTRLTVT.

V gene TRBV6-5 combines with J gene TRBJ2-3; D gene ambiguous. The CDR3 covers 13 residues. Per the germline V gene, CDR1 is MNHEY and CDR2 is SVGAGI. The V end was cut by 6 bases, the J end by 4 bases, with 11 bases between. The CDR3 region is CASRLSRPDTQYF. CDR3 DNA: TGTGCCAGCAGACTTTCCAGGCCAGATACGCAGTATTTT.

This chain connects TRBV27 to TRBJ2-2; tentatively, D is TRBD1 (6 bases). Per germline, CDR1 MNHEY and CDR2 SMNVEV (reference sequence). The CDR3 length is 14 residues. V lost 3 bases and J lost 6, with 11 bases in between. In nucleotides, the CDR3 is TGTGCCAGCAGTTTCGAACAGGGAGCCGGGGAGCTGTTTTTT. Translated, it gives CASSFEQGAGELFF.

The chain joins TRBV6-6 to TRBJ2-5; D not resolved. Per the germline V gene, CDR1 is MNHNY and CDR2 is SVGAGI (reference sequence). Trimming cost V 11 bases and J 4 bases, with 14 bases left between them. The length of the CDR3 is 12 residues. CDR3 nucleotide sequence: TGTGCCTCCGGGTGGAGTAGAGAGACCCAGTACTTC. Translating it yields CASGWSRETQYF.

V and J are TRBV14 and TRBJ2-4, with 7 positions matching TRBD2. The CDR3 runs to 17 residues. J was trimmed by 2 bases and V by 0 bases; bases with no gene match: 7. The V gene's germline CDR1 is SGHDN and CDR2 FVKESK. The CDR3 spells CASSQDTMSGTKNIQYF. For the CDR3, the DNA is TGTGCCAGCAGCCAAGATACAATGAGCGGGACCAAAAACATTCAGTACTTC.

Here the CDR3 DNA reads TGTGCCAGCAGTTTCCTGCCGGGCACAGATACGCAGTATTTT. Protein product: CASSFLPGTDTQYF. V is TRBV27 and J is TRBJ2-3; D not resolved. V lost 3 bases, J lost 1 base, and 8 bases lay in between. Germline CDR1 MNHEY, CDR2 SMNVEV (reference sequence). This CDR3 comprises 14 residues.

The chain has TRBV9 and TRBJ2-1, with 14 bases matching TRBD2. Unmatched junction bases numbered 10, after V lost 0 bases and J lost 5 bases. Germline assignment: CDR1 SGDLS and CDR2 YYNGEE. The CDR3 has 19 residues. In nucleotides, the CDR3 is TGTGCCAGCAGCGTAGAGGATATGGGACTAGCGGGAGTCCACAATGAGCAGTTCTTC. Protein product: CASSVEDMGLAGVHNEQFF.

The chain combines TRBV5-6 with TRBJ2-7, with a tentative D call TRBD1 (5 bases). From germline, CDR1 is SGHDT and CDR2 YYEEEE. The CDR3 runs to 15 residues. V dropped 4 bases and J dropped 2 bases, with 16 bases sitting between them. CDR3: CASSESGSLPYEQYF. The CDR3 DNA follows: TGTGCCAGCAGCGAATCAGGGTCACTTCCCTACGAGCAGTACTTC.

The gene calls are TRBV6-5 and TRBJ2-2; D possibly corresponds to TRBD1 (5 bases). Deletions cut 8 bases from V and 4 bases from J, with 5 bases between. CDR3 size: 11 residues. Germline V lookup: CDR1 MNHEY, CDR2 SVGAGI. CDR3 in amino acids: CASGATGELFF. Here the CDR3 DNA reads TGTGCCAGCGGGGCCACCGGGGAGCTGTTTTTT.

This rearrangement joins TRBV19 to TRBJ2-1; 15 nucleotides align to TRBD2. J lost 2 bases, V lost 1 base, and 3 bases had no gene match. The germline CDR1 and CDR2 sequences are LNHDA and SQIVND (reference sequence). CDR3 length: 18 amino acids. The CDR3 spells CASSIAGLAGGAYNEQFF. DNA of the CDR3: TGTGCCAGTAGTATAGCGGGACTAGCGGGAGGAGCCTACAATGAGCAGTTCTTC.

CDR3 protein: CASSSKTGTSSTDTQYF. CDR3 in DNA: TGTGCCAGCAGTTCAAAGACCGGGACTAGCAGTACAGATACGCAGTATTTT. V is TRBV27 and J is TRBJ2-3; 9 bases line up with TRBD2. Germline loops: CDR1 MNHEY, CDR2 SMNVEV (reference sequence). J lost 3 bases, V lost 4 bases, and 11 bases had no gene match. The CDR3 has 17 amino acids.

The chain joins TRBV4-3 to TRBJ2-4, with 7 bases fitting TRBD1. CDR3 length: 13 amino acids. The trim removed 2 bases at V and 12 bases at J, leaving 7 bases unmatched. Per the germline V gene, CDR1 is LGHNA and CDR2 is YSLEER. CDR3 nucleotide sequence: TGCGCCAGCAGCCAACAAATCCGGGACAGTCAGTACTTC. It is translated as CASSQQIRDSQYF.

The chain joins TRBV27 to TRBJ2-1; 10 bases are a match to TRBD2. Germline V gene lookup returns CDR1 MNHEY and CDR2 SMNVEV (reference sequence). V was clipped by 6 bases and J by 6 bases; unmatched bases: 5. The CDR3 consists of 14 residues. Here the CDR3 DNA reads TGTGCCAGCAGCAGGGTAGCGGGAGGCAATGAGCAGTTCTTC. Amino acids: CASSRVAGGNEQFF.

The CDR3 DNA sequence: TGTGCCAGCTCACCATATGGGACAGACGCCTACGAGCAGTACTTC. It codes for CASSPYGTDAYEQYF. The chain couples TRBV18 to TRBJ2-7, with TRBD1 identical over 7 bases. The V gene's germline CDR1 is KGHSH and CDR2 LQKENI. V trimming: 2 bases; J trimming: 2 bases; junction bases outside the gene matches: 6. The CDR3 covers 15 residues.

The chain carries TRBV18 and TRBJ2-3; TRBD2 matches 7 bases. Unmatched junction bases numbered 10, after V lost 2 bases and J lost 2 bases. CDR3 size: 17 residues. Germline V gives CDR1 KGHSH, CDR2 LQKENI. In DNA form, the CDR3 reads TGTGCCAGCTCACCATTGTTACAGCGGGGTACCACAGATACGCAGTATTTT. This translates into CASSPLLQRGTTDTQYF.

V is TRBV2 and J is TRBJ1-2; tentative D call: TRBD1 (5 bases). The CDR3 sequence is 13 residues long. The V and J ends lost 4 bases and 0 bases respectively, with 6 bases between them. Germline V lookup: CDR1 SNHLY, CDR2 FYNNEI. CDR3 DNA: TGTGCCAGCAGTGTACAGGCTAACTATGGCTACACCTTC. Protein product: CASSVQANYGYTF.

This clone was observed a single time. Here the CDR3 reads CASSLAVGGNQPQHF. In nucleotides, the CDR3 is TGTGCCAGCAGCTTAGCGGTCGGGGGCAATCAGCCCCAGCATTTT. J is TRBJ1-5 and V is TRBV7-2; D remains ambiguous. The V end lost 0 bases, the J end lost 2 bases, and 8 bases lay between the germline ends. Germline V gives CDR1 SGHTA, CDR2 FQGNSA. CDR3 size: 15 residues.

V is TRBV18 and J is TRBJ2-7, with a possible D match to TRBD1 (6 bases). V was cut by 1 base and J by 4 bases, with 20 bases left in between. From germline, CDR1 is KGHSH and CDR2 LQKENI. The CDR3 spans 17 residues. CDR3 protein: CASSPRVRGSAFYEQYF. In DNA, the CDR3 is TGTGCCAGCTCACCACGTGTCAGGGGCTCGGCCTTTTACGAGCAGTACTTC.

The CDR3 bases are TGTGCCAGCAGTGATCCAACAACAGGGGCCCGAAACACCATATATTTT. Protein product: CASSDPTTGARNTIYF. V gene TRBV25-1 combines with J gene TRBJ1-3; 7 bases match TRBD1. V was pared by 3 bases and J by 5 bases, with 10 bases of the junction left unmatched. Per germline, CDR1 MGHDK and CDR2 SYGVNS. This CDR3 region has 16 residues.

The V gene is TRBV15, the J gene TRBJ1-1; unclear D gene. With 3 bases removed from V and 0 bases from J, the gap between germline ends came to 8 bases. The CDR3 has 14 amino acids. CDR1 is LNHNV and CDR2 is YYDKDF in the germline V gene (reference sequence). The CDR3, as DNA: TGTGCCACCAGCAGGGATACTATGAACACTGAAGCTTTCTTT. It translates to CATSRDTMNTEAFF. Filled out from reference TRBV15 and TRBJ1-1, the complete variable domain reads DAMVIQNPRYQVTQFGKPVTLSCSQTLNHNVMYWYQQKSSQAPKLLFHYYDKDFNNEADTPDNFQSRRPNTSFCFLDIRSPGLGDTAMYLCATSRDTMNTEAFFGQGTRLTVV.

The chain has TRBV16 and TRBJ1-5, with 7 bases lining up with TRBD1. The J segment lost 12 bases and the V segment lost 3 bases, leaving 11 bases of the junction unmatched. The CDR3 extends over 14 amino acids. Germline V gives CDR1 KGHSY, CDR2 FQNENV. This CDR3 reads CASSQRGTERGQHF. CDR3 coding DNA: TGTGCCAGCAGCCAGAGGGGGACAGAAAGGGGCCAGCATTTT.

This chain connects TRBV9 to TRBJ2-7, with D possibly being TRBD2 (5 bases). The CDR3 consists of 13 residues. Trimming removed 0 bases at V and 3 bases at J, with 7 bases between. Germline CDR1 and CDR2: SGDLS and YYNGEE. In DNA, the CDR3 is TGTGCCAGCAGCGTAGACGAGGGCTACGAGCAGTACTTC. Its translation: CASSVDEGYEQYF.